This T cell receptor beta chain originates from a study of T cell changes during pregnancy in multiple sclerosis. V dropped 3 bases and J dropped 4; count of bases not matched to a gene: 8. There are 15 residues in the CDR3. CDR1 is SEHNR and CDR2 is FQNEAQ in the germline V gene (reference sequence). The method was immunoSEQ multiplex PCR; TCRdb's version includes in-frame clones alone and lacks a portion of them. The top ten clones hold roughly 0.9% of a sample with about 59,000 clones, more than 80% of them seen once. This sequence was found in a female donor in good health, enrolled as a control in a pregnancy study. The V call is TRBV7-9, the J call TRBJ1-2, with 7 nucleotides matching TRBD1. This specimen consisted of peripheral blood, obtained in the first trimester of pregnancy. CDR3 sequence (DNA): TGTGCCAGCAGCTTGGATCCCGGGACAGCCTATGGCTACACCTTC. This gives the protein CASSLDPGTAYGYTF.